This T cell receptor beta chain was observed in a study of blood T cell repertoires in COVID-19. CDR1 GTSNPN and CDR2 SVGIG come from the germline V gene (reference sequence). CDR3 size: 14 residues. V was clipped by 2 bases and J by 7 bases, with 15 bases between them. Sequenced by immunoSEQ multiplex PCR; TCRdb stores in-frame clones only, minus some. In the table there are about 110,000 clones, about four fifths of which are singletons. This sequence joins TRBV30 and TRBJ1-3; maybe TRBD1 (6 bases). The TCR sequence derives from a woman in her sixties or seventies with acute or convalescent COVID-19. Sequenced material: peripheral blood. This chain's CDR3 is CAWSTGFSMNTIYF. DNA of the CDR3: TGTGCCTGGAGTACAGGGTTTAGTATGAACACCATATATTTT.